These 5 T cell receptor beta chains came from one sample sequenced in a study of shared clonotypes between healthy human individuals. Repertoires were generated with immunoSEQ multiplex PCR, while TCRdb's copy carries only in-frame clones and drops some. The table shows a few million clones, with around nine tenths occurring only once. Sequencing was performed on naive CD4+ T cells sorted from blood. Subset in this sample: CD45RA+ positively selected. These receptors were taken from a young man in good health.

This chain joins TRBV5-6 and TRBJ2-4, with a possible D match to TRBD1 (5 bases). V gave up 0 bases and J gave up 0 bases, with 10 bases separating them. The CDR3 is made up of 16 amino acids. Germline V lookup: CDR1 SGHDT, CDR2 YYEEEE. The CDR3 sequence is CASSLGQLLAKNIQYF. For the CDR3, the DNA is TGTGCCAGCAGCTTGGGACAGTTACTAGCCAAAAACATTCAGTACTTC.

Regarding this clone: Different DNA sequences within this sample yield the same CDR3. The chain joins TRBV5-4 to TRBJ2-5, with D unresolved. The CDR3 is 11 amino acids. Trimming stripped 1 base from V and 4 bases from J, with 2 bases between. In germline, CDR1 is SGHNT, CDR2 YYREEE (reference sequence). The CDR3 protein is CASSLRETQYF. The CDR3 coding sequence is TGTGCCAGCAGCTTGAGAGAGACCCAGTACTTC.

Here the CDR3 reads CASSETALNTEAFF. In DNA, the CDR3 is TGCGCCAGCAGTGAGACGGCCCTGAACACTGAAGCTTTCTTT. J is TRBJ1-1 and V is TRBV10-1, with D unclear. CDR1 and CDR2 from the germline V gene are WNHNN and SYGVQD (reference sequence). CDR3 length: 14 residues. Trimming shortened V by 2 bases and J by 0 bases, and 7 bases separated the two germline ends.

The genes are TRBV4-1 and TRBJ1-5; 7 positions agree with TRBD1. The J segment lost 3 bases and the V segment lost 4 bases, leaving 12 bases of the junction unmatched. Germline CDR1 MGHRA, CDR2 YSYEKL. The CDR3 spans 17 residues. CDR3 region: CASSPLSGTASNQPQHF. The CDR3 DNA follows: TGCGCCAGCAGCCCCCTATCTGGGACAGCCTCCAATCAGCCCCAGCATTTT.

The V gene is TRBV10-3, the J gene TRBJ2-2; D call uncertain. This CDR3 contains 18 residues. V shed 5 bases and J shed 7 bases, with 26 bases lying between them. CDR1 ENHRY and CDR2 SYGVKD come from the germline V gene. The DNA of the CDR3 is TGTGCCATCAGTCCCTCATGGAGTCCGGGCCCCAAGGGCGGGGAGCTGTTTTTT. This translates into CAISPSWSPGPKGGELFF.